The 16 T cell receptor beta chains below come from one sample, sequenced in a study of response to subunit inactivated influenza vaccine. Each CDR3 protein is one row after TCRdb ran MiXCR on the RT-PCR reads. The sample consists of 400,000 to 650,000 distinct CDR3 sequences, approximately 7.8% of them appearing once. Sequencing used PBMCs from blood, obtained around 25 months after vaccination. The receptors shown here come from a man aged 45-69 years who received an inactivated influenza vaccine.

Ten or more counts support this clonotype. This sequence joins TRBV20-1 and TRBJ1-1; 7 bases are a match to TRBD1. The CDR3 consists of 13 residues. Looked up from germline, CDR1 is DFQATT and CDR2 is SNEGSKA (reference sequence). With V trimmed by 3 bases and J by 6 bases, 7 bases remained unmatched. CDR3 residues: CSASDRAVAEAFF. In DNA form, the CDR3 reads TGCAGTGCTAGCGACAGGGCAGTCGCTGAAGCTTTCTTT.

There are many counts of this clonotype. The rearrangement joins TRBV4-3 to TRBJ2-5; D is possibly TRBD1 (5 bases). Germline values: CDR1 LGHNA, CDR2 YSLEER. The V and J ends lost 4 bases and 1 base respectively, with 13 bases between them. The CDR3 extends over 15 amino acids. The DNA for the CDR3 is TGCGCCAGCAGCCTACGAAGGGGCCCCCAAGAGACCCAGTACTTC. Protein sequence: CASSLRRGPQETQYF.

This clonotype has only a few counts. V and J are TRBV6-2 or TRBV6-3 and TRBJ2-5; 10 nucleotides agree with TRBD1. Per the germline V gene, CDR1 is MNHEY and CDR2 is SVGEGT. The CDR3 runs to 16 residues. Trimming took 2 bases from V and 4 from J; bases not matched to a gene: 7. As DNA, the CDR3 is TGTGCCAGCAGTTACCTGACAGGGGGCATAGGAGAGACCCAGTACTTC. The encoded protein is CASSYLTGGIGETQYF.

This clonotype appeared many times. The V and J genes are TRBV7-9 and TRBJ2-1, with a possible D match to TRBD2 (5 bases). V dropped 6 bases and J dropped 3 bases, with 18 bases sitting between them. CDR3 length: 16 amino acids. In germline, CDR1 is SEHNR, CDR2 FQNEAQ (reference sequence). The chain's CDR3 is CASSSTGSGHYNEQFF. The CDR3 nucleotides read TGTGCCAGCAGTTCCACGGGGAGCGGCCACTACAATGAGCAGTTCTTC.

This clonotype was seen a few times. The chain links TRBV12-3 or TRBV12-4 to TRBJ2-2; D uncertain. V lost 4 bases, J lost 7 bases, and 4 bases lay in between. This CDR3 spans 11 amino acids. The CDR3: CASSYHGELFF. The CDR3 bases are TGTGCCAGCAGTTATCACGGGGAGCTGTTTTTT.

This clonotype has ten or more counts. The J gene is TRBJ1-2, the V gene TRBV12-3 or TRBV12-4; D possibly corresponds to TRBD1 (5 bases). The V and J ends lost 3 bases and 10 bases respectively, with 9 bases between them. CDR3 length: 11 amino acids. DNA of the CDR3: TGTGCCAGCAGTTTGGGACGGAACTACACCTTC. Residues: CASSLGRNYTF.

The V gene is TRBV7-9, the J gene TRBJ2-7, with D possibly TRBD1 on 5 matching bases. This CDR3 contains 14 residues. The germline V gene has CDR1 SEHNR and CDR2 FQNEAQ (reference sequence). Trimming left V 5 bases short and J 1 base short, with 12 bases between. The CDR3 spells CASSPGPESYEQYF. DNA of the CDR3: TGTGCCAGCAGCCCAGGGCCAGAGTCCTACGAGCAGTACTTC.

This clonotype was detected a few times. The V gene is TRBV5-1, the J gene TRBJ2-5, with 7 nucleotides matching TRBD1. J was trimmed by 0 bases and V by 0 bases; bases with no gene match: 2. This CDR3 has 15 amino acids. Germline CDR1 reads SGHRS; CDR2 reads YFSETQ. The CDR3 region has the DNA TGCGCCAGCAGCTTGGGGGACAGATACCAAGAGACCCAGTACTTC. As protein: CASSLGDRYQETQYF. The whole variable domain, filled in from reference TRBV5-1 and TRBJ2-5, reads KAGVTQTPRYLIKTRGQQVTLSCSPISGHRSVSWYQQTPGQGLQFLFEYFSETQRNKGNFPGRFSGRQFSNSRSEMNVSTLELGDSALYLCASSLGDRYQETQYFGPGTRLLVL.

Many counts were recorded for this clonotype. This chain connects TRBV7-2 to TRBJ2-3; 8 nucleotides align to TRBD2. The CDR3 contains 14 residues. Germline CDR1 and CDR2: SGHTA and FQGNSA. The trim removed 8 bases at V and 0 bases at J, leaving 4 bases unmatched. The CDR3 sequence: CASGLAGSTDTQYF. The CDR3 DNA is TGTGCCAGCGGCCTAGCGGGCAGCACAGATACGCAGTATTTT. Full variable domain (missing parts from reference TRBV7-2 and TRBJ2-3): GAGVSQSPSNKVTEKGKDVELRCDPISGHTALYWYRQSLGQGLEFLIYFQGNSAPDKSGLPSDRFSAERTGGSVSTLTIQRTQQEDSAVYLCASGLAGSTDTQYFGPGTRLTVL.

The V call is TRBV18, the J call TRBJ2-3; D uncertain. With 3 bases removed from V and 4 bases from J, the gap between germline ends came to 11 bases. This CDR3 is built from 14 residues. Germline V gene data show CDR1 as KGHSH and CDR2 as LQKENI. Here the CDR3 DNA reads TGTGCCAGCTCACCGCAAACAGCTTCAGATACGCAGTATTTT. Translating gives CASSPQTASDTQYF.

The gene calls are TRBV5-1 and TRBJ2-3; the D gene is possibly TRBD1 (6 bases). The CDR3 runs to 13 residues. The V and J ends lost 5 bases and 3 bases respectively, with 10 bases between them. Germline V gives CDR1 SGHRS, CDR2 YFSETQ. CDR3 in amino acids: CASRLRGTDTQYF. CDR3 sequence (DNA): TGCGCCAGCAGGTTAAGGGGGACAGATACGCAGTATTTT.

The chain combines TRBV7-8 with TRBJ2-2; no firm D call. The CDR3 runs 13 residues. The germline V and J ends were trimmed by 1 base and 7 bases, with 7 bases remaining between them. Germline assignment: CDR1 SGHVS and CDR2 FQNEAQ. The CDR3 spells CASSLVTRGELFF. The CDR3 coding sequence is TGTGCCAGCAGCTTAGTAACGCGCGGGGAGCTGTTTTTT.

The chain uses TRBV20-1 and TRBJ2-3, with a possible D match to TRBD1 (6 bases). Germline-derived CDR1 and CDR2 are DFQATT and SNEGSKA (reference sequence). V was pared by 2 bases and J by 1 base, with 10 bases between. The CDR3 extends over 14 amino acids. The CDR3 DNA is TGCAGTGCTAGACTAGGGACACGCACAGATACGCAGTATTTT. As protein: CSARLGTRTDTQYF.

This clonotype was seen ten or more times. The gene calls are TRBV2 and TRBJ1-5, with D unclear. The V and J ends lost 6 bases and 0 bases respectively, with 15 bases between them. CDR3 length: 16 residues. The V gene's germline CDR1 is SNHLY and CDR2 FYNNEI. CDR3 in amino acids: CASSLDGFLSNQPQHF. The CDR3 nucleotides read TGTGCCAGCAGCTTGGACGGGTTTCTTAGCAATCAGCCCCAGCATTTT.

The chain joins TRBV24-1 to TRBJ2-3; 10 nucleotides line up with TRBD1. V was pared by 2 bases and J by 10 bases, with 2 bases of the junction left unmatched. The CDR3 contains 13 residues. Germline CDR1 KGHDR, CDR2 SFDVKD. CDR3 in DNA: TGTGCCACCAGTGATTGGACAGGGGGTGCGCAGTATTTT. This sequence encodes CATSDWTGGAQYF.

There are many counts of this clonotype. The chain has TRBV20-1 and TRBJ2-1; 7 positions match TRBD2. The germline CDR1 and CDR2 sequences are DFQATT and SNEGSKA (reference sequence). The V and J ends lost 0 bases and 12 bases, in that order; junction bases with no gene match: 8. The CDR3 is 13 residues long. CDR3 loop: CSARDLGGSSQFF. The DNA for the CDR3 is TGCAGTGCTAGAGATCTAGGCGGGAGCTCGCAGTTCTTC.